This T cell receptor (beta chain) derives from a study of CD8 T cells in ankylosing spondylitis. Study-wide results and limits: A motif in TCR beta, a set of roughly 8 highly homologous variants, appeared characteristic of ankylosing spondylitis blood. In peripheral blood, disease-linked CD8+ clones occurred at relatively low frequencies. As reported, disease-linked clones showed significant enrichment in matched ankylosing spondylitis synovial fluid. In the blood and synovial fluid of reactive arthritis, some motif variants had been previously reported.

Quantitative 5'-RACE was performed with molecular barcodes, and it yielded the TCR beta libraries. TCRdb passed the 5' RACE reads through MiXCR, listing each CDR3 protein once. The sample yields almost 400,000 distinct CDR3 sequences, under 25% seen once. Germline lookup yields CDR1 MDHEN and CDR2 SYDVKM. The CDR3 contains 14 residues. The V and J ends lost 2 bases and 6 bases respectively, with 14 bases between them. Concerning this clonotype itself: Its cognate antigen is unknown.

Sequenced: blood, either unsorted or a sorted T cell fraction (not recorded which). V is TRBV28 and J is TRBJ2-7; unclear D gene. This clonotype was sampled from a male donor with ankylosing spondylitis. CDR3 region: CASSLRLRIPEQYF. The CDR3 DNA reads TGTGCCAGCAGTTTAAGGTTGCGGATTCCCGAGCAGTACTTC.